A selection of T cell receptor beta chains follows, all from one sample in a study of cytomegalovirus exposure and HLA in healthy donors. Clones were read by immunoSEQ multiplex PCR, and TCRdb kept only the in-frame ones, dropping some. Of more than 140,000 clones listed, 60% to 80% are singletons. The sequencing sample was made of PBMCs. These receptors were collected from a male donor in good health and CMV-seronegative. Each CDR3 is given with its conserved first and last residue. D genes are given only for firm matches. Expanded clones are given a class, and other clones once, few, many or no size at all.

CDR3: CSVNSGQLAFF; DNA: TGCAGCGTGAATTCGGGACAATTAGCTTTCTTT; J: TRBJ1-1; D: NA; V: TRBV29-1; size: NA
CDR3: CASSVGQDSYNEQFF; DNA: TGTGCCAGCAGCGTCGGTCAAGACTCCTACAATGAGCAGTTCTTC; J: TRBJ2-1; D: NA; V: TRBV9; size: NA
CDR3: CASSLWKEGDTQYF; DNA: TGCGCCAGCAGCTTGTGGAAGGAGGGGGATACGCAGTATTTT; J: TRBJ2-3; D: NA; V: TRBV5-1; size: NA
CDR3: CASSYSRGQPQHF; DNA: TGTGCCAGCAGTTACTCAAGGGGGCAGCCCCAGCATTTT; J: TRBJ1-5; D: NA; V: TRBV6-6; size: few
CDR3: CACSSAPGNTGELFF; DNA: TGTGCCTGCTCCTCAGCCCCGGGGAACACCGGGGAGCTGTTTTTT; J: TRBJ2-2; D: NA; V: TRBV2; size: NA
CDR3: CASSVPSGGAGTGELFF; DNA: TGTGCCAGCAGCGTACCTAGCGGGGGGGCGGGGACCGGGGAGCTGTTTTTT; J: TRBJ2-2; D: TRBD2; V: TRBV9; size: NA
CDR3: CASSQDPGDEQYF; DNA: TGCGCCAGCAGCCAAGATCCCGGGGACGAGCAGTACTTC; J: TRBJ2-7; D: NA; V: TRBV4-1; size: NA
CDR3: CASSFRGTVNQPQHF; DNA: TGTGCCAGCAGCTTTCGGGGGACAGTCAATCAGCCCCAGCATTTT; J: TRBJ1-5; D: TRBD1; V: TRBV7-8; size: NA
CDR3: CASSFGAGGLSPGELFF; DNA: TGTGCCAGCAGCTTTGGGGCAGGGGGGCTCTCCCCCGGGGAGCTGTTTTTT; J: TRBJ2-2; D: NA; V: TRBV7-6; size: NA
CDR3: CASRDLAGTGTGELFF; DNA: TGTGCCAGCAGGGATCTAGCGGGGACCGGCACCGGGGAGCTGTTTTTT; J: TRBJ2-2; D: TRBD2; V: TRBV11-3; size: NA
CDR3: CASSYGRGSGELFF; DNA: TGTGCCAGCAGTTACGGGCGGGGGAGCGGGGAGCTGTTTTTT; J: TRBJ2-2; D: TRBD2; V: TRBV6-5; size: NA
CDR3: CASSLTGLAYEQYF; DNA: TGTGCCAGCAGCTTAACGGGACTAGCCTACGAGCAGTACTTC; J: TRBJ2-7; D: TRBD2; V: TRBV7-9; size: NA
CDR3: CASSLARWQGAGQPQHF; DNA: TGTGCCAGCAGCTTAGCGCGGTGGCAGGGGGCCGGTCAGCCCCAGCATTTT; J: TRBJ1-5; D: TRBD1; V: TRBV7-6; size: NA
CDR3: CASRGDRADTEAFF; DNA: TGTGCCAGCAGGGGGGACAGGGCGGACACTGAAGCTTTCTTT; J: TRBJ1-1; D: TRBD1; V: TRBV2; size: NA
CDR3: CASSASRAGGTGGETQYF; DNA: TGTGCCAGCAGTGCTAGCCGAGCGGGAGGCACCGGGGGGGAGACCCAGTACTTC; J: TRBJ2-5; D: TRBD2; V: TRBV2; size: NA
CDR3: CASSLVQGKGELFF; DNA: TGCGCCAGCAGCTTGGTACAGGGGAAGGGGGAGCTGTTTTTT; J: TRBJ2-2; D: TRBD1; V: TRBV5-1; size: NA
CDR3: CATSRDRREKLFF; DNA: TGTGCCACCAGCAGAGATCGGAGGGAAAAACTGTTTTTT; J: TRBJ1-4; D: NA; V: TRBV15; size: NA
CDR3: CASSLEGRSSGNTIYF; DNA: TGCGCCAGCAGCTTGGAGGGGCGCTCCTCTGGAAACACCATATATTTT; J: TRBJ1-3; D: NA; V: TRBV5-1; size: NA
CDR3: CASSSGGSGANVLTF; DNA: TGTGCCAGCAGCTCAGGGGGCTCTGGGGCCAACGTCCTGACTTTC; J: TRBJ2-6; D: TRBD1; V: TRBV7-2; size: NA
CDR3: CASSPWGEWNTQYF; DNA: TGTGCCAGCAGCCCTTGGGGGGAGTGGAATACGCAGTATTTT; J: TRBJ2-3; D: NA; V: TRBV28; size: NA
CDR3: CASKTTGMSNQPQHF; DNA: TGTGCCAGTAAAACAACAGGGATGAGCAATCAGCCCCAGCATTTT; J: TRBJ1-5; D: NA; V: TRBV2; size: once
CDR3: CASSQGTVYSNQPQHF; DNA: TGTGCCAGCAGCCAAGGGACAGTGTATAGCAATCAGCCCCAGCATTTT; J: TRBJ1-5; D: TRBD1; V: TRBV16; size: NA